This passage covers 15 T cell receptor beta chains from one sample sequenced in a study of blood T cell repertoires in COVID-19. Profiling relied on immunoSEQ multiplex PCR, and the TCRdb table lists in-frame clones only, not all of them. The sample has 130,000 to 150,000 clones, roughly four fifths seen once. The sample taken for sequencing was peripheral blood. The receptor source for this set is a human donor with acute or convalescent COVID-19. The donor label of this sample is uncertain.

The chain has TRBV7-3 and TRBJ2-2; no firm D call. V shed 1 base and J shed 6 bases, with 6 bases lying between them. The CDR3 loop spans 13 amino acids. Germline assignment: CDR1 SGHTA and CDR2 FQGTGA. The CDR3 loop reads CASSLNNPGELFF. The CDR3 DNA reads TGTGCCAGCAGCTTAAACAACCCCGGGGAGCTGTTTTTT.

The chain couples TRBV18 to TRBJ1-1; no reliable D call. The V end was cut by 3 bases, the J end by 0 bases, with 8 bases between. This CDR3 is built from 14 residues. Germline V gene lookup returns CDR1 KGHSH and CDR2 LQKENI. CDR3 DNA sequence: TGTGCCAGCTCACCCTCGGCGGTGAACACTGAAGCTTTCTTT. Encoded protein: CASSPSAVNTEAFF.

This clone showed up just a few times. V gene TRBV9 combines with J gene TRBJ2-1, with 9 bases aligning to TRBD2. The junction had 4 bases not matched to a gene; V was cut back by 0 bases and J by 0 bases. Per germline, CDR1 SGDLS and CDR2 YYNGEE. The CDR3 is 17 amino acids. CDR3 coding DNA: TGTGCCAGCAGCGTAGCCTTAGCGGGAGACTCCTACAATGAGCAGTTCTTC. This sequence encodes CASSVALAGDSYNEQFF.

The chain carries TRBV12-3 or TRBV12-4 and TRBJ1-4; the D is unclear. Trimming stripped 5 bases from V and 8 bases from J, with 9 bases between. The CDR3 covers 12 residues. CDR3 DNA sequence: TGTGCCAGCAGTCTAATGATGGAAAAACTGTTTTTT. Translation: CASSLMMEKLFF.

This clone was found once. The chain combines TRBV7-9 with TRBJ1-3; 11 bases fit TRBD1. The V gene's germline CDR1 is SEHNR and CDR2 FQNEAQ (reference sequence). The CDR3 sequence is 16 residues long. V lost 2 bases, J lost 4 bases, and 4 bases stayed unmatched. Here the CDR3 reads CASSLLDRGPGNTIYF. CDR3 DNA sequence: TGTGCCAGCAGCTTATTGGACAGGGGGCCAGGAAACACCATATATTTT.

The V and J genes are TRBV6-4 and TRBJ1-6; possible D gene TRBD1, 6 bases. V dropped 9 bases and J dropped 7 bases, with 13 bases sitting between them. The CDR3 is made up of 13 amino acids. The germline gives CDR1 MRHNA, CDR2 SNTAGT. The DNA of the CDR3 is TGTGCCAGTGGACAGTTCCTCAATTCACCCCTCCACTTT. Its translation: CASGQFLNSPLHF.

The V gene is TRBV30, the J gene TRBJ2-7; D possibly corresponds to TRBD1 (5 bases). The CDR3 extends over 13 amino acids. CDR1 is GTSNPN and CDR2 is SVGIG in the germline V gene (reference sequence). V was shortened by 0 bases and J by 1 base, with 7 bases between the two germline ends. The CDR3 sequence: CAWSVQDSYEQYF. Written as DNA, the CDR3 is TGTGCCTGGAGTGTACAGGATTCCTACGAGCAGTACTTC.

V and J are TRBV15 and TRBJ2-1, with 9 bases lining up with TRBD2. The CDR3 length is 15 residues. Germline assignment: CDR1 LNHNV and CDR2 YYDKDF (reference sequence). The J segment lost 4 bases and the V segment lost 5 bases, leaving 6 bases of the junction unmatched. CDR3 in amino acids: CATSPRSGGYNEQFF. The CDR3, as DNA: TGTGCCACCAGCCCCCGAAGCGGGGGGTACAATGAGCAGTTCTTC.

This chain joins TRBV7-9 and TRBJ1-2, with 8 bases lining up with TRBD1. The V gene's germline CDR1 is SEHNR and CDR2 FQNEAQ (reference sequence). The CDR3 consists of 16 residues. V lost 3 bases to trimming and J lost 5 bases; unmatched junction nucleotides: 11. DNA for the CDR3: TGTGCCAGCAGCTTTCCCTCGAGGACAGGGAGGTATGGCTACACCTTC. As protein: CASSFPSRTGRYGYTF. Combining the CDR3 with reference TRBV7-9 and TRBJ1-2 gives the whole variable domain DTGVSQNPRHKITKRGQNVTFRCDPISEHNRLYWYRQTLGQGPEFLTYFQNEAQLEKSRLLSDRFSAERPKGSFSTLEIQRTEQGDSAMYLCASSFPSRTGRYGYTFGSGTRLTVV.

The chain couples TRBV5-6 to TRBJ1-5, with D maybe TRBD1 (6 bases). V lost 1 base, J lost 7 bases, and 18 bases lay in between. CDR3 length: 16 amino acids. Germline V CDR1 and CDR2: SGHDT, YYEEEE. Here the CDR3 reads CASSLMGAGVDQPQHF. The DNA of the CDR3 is TGTGCCAGCAGCTTGATGGGGGCAGGGGTAGACCAGCCCCAGCATTTT.

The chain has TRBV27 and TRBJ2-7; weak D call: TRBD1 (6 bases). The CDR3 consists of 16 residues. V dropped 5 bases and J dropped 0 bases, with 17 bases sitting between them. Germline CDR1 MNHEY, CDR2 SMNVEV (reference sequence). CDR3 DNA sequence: TGTGCCAGCAGTCGTGGGGCAGGGACAAGCTCCTACGAGCAGTACTTC. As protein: CASSRGAGTSSYEQYF.

CDR3 DNA sequence: TGTGCCAGCAGTTACTCAGCAGGGAATTATAATTCACCCCTCCACTTT. Residues: CASSYSAGNYNSPLHF. The chain joins TRBV6-5 to TRBJ1-6, with a tentative D call TRBD1 (5 bases). The CDR3 is 16 amino acids. Trimming removed 0 bases from V and 4 bases from J, with 10 bases in between. The germline gives CDR1 MNHEY, CDR2 SVGAGI.

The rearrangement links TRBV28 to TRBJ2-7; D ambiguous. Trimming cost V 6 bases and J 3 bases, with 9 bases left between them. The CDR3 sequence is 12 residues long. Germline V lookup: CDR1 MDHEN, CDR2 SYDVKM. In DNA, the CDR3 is TGTGCCAGCAGGGGTCGGGTCTACGAGCAGTACTTC. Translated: CASRGRVYEQYF.

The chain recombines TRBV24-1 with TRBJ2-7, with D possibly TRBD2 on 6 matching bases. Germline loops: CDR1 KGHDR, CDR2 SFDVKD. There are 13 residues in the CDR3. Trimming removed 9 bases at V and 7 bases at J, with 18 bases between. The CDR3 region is CATSPGGAREQYF. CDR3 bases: TGTGCCACCTCCCCCGGGGGAGCCCGAGAGCAGTACTTC.

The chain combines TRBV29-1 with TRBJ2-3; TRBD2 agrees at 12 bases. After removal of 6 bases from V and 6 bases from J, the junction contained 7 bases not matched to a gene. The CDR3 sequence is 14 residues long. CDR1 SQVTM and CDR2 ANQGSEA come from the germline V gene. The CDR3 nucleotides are TGCAGCGTATCGACTAGCGGGGGATTGGATACGCAGTATTTT. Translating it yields CSVSTSGGLDTQYF.